A selection of T cell receptor beta chains follows, all from one sample in a study of T cell changes during pregnancy in multiple sclerosis. Profiling relied on immunoSEQ multiplex PCR, and the TCRdb table lists in-frame clones only, not all of them. In the table there are around 32,000 clones, 91% of which are singletons. The starting material was CD8+ T cells from peripheral blood mononuclear cells, obtained in the second trimester of pregnancy. These receptor sequences come from a female donor in good health, enrolled as a control in a pregnancy study. Each CDR3 is given with its conserved first and last residue. A D gene is named only where the DNA matches it firmly. Rows may omit the clone size; those that give it use once, few, many or a size class.

j_gene,abundance,v_gene,d_gene,CDR3aa,CDR3nt
TRBJ2-7,.,TRBV4-1,TRBD2,CASSLTGGLYEQYF,TGCGCCAGCAGCCTTACGGGGGGGCTCTACGAGCAGTACTTC
TRBJ1-6,.,TRBV9,.,CASSPELSSYNSPLHF,TGTGCCAGCAGCCCCGAACTGAGCTCCTATAATTCACCCCTCCACTTT
TRBJ1-5,.,TRBV7-8,.,CASSPTENQPQHF,TGTGCCAGCAGCCCGACAGAGAATCAGCCCCAGCATTTT
TRBJ2-5,.,TRBV4-2,.,CASSRRGTGETQYF,TGTGCCAGCAGCCGACGGGGAACGGGTGAGACCCAGTACTTC
TRBJ1-2,.,TRBV14,TRBD1,CASSQAVGQGEYDYGYTF,TGTGCCAGCAGCCAAGCCGTAGGACAGGGGGAGTACGACTATGGCTACACCTTC
TRBJ2-5,.,TRBV7-6,.,CASSSSLAAQETQYF,TGTGCCAGCAGCTCCTCCTTAGCGGCTCAAGAGACCCAGTACTTC
TRBJ1-1,.,TRBV13,.,CASSRGGDTEAFF,TGTGCCAGCAGCCGGGGGGGTGACACTGAAGCTTTCTTT
TRBJ1-5,.,TRBV4-3,.,CASSQDRQPDQPQHF,TGCGCCAGCAGCCAAGATAGACAGCCAGATCAGCCCCAGCATTTT
TRBJ1-2,once,TRBV7-9,TRBD1,CASSTGQGTYGYTF,TGTGCCAGCAGCACCGGACAGGGAACCTATGGCTACACCTTC
TRBJ2-1,.,TRBV4-3,TRBD1,CTSSPGTGGYNEQFF,TGCACCAGCAGCCCAGGGACAGGGGGCTACAATGAGCAGTTCTTC
TRBJ2-7,.,TRBV13,.,CASSPGQLAHEQYF,TGTGCCAGCAGCCCAGGACAGCTTGCCCACGAGCAGTACTTC
TRBJ2-5,.,TRBV7-9,TRBD1,CASSLEGQGVGETQYF,TGTGCCAGCAGCTTAGAGGGACAGGGGGTAGGGGAGACCCAGTACTTC
TRBJ2-7,.,TRBV25-1,.,CASSGPGSYEQYF,TGTGCCAGCAGTGGTCCGGGATCCTACGAGCAGTACTTC
TRBJ2-2,.,TRBV5-6,TRBD1,CASSSGQGVGGELFF,TGTGCCAGCAGCTCTGGACAGGGGGTTGGCGGGGAGCTGTTTTTT
TRBJ2-7,once,TRBV19,TRBD2,CASSNPWEGNEQYF,TGTGCCAGTAGTAACCCCTGGGAGGGCAACGAGCAGTACTTC
TRBJ2-3,.,TRBV7-2,.,CASSLAYPADTQYF,TGTGCCAGCAGCTTAGCTTATCCAGCGGATACGCAGTATTTT
TRBJ2-3,.,TRBV27,.,CASSRDTLADTQYF,TGTGCCAGCAGTCGGGACACGCTCGCAGATACGCAGTATTTT
TRBJ2-1,.,TRBV15,.,CATSGRSSYNEQFF,TGTGCCACCAGCGGGCGCAGCTCCTACAATGAGCAGTTCTTC
TRBJ1-5,.,TRBV2,TRBD1,CASRSGGVSNQPQHF,TGTGCCAGCAGGTCAGGGGGCGTCAGCAATCAGCCCCAGCATTTT
TRBJ2-1,.,TRBV5-1,.,CASSFGGTNEQFF,TGCGCCAGCAGCTTCGGGGGAACCAATGAGCAGTTCTTC
TRBJ2-3,once,TRBV7-6,TRBD2,CASSSPGERGVDTQYF,TGTGCCAGCAGCTCCCCAGGGGAGCGGGGGGTAGATACGCAGTATTTT
TRBJ1-4,.,TRBV7-8,.,CASSLDDRTNEKLFF,TGTGCCAGCAGCTTAGATGACAGGACTAATGAAAAACTGTTTTTT
TRBJ1-4,.,TRBV7-8,TRBD1,CASSNIRDSPNEKLFF,TGTGCCAGCAGTAACATTCGGGACAGTCCTAATGAAAAACTGTTTTTT
TRBJ1-3,.,TRBV7-2,.,CASSLGRGSGNTIYF,TGTGCCAGCAGCTTAGGGCGGGGCTCTGGAAACACCATATATTTT
TRBJ2-7,.,TRBV6-7,TRBD2,CASSYLAGGLSEQYF,TGTGCCAGCAGTTACCTAGCGGGGGGGCTCTCCGAGCAGTACTTC
TRBJ1-5,.,TRBV28,.,CASGRPERNQPQHF,TGTGCCAGCGGGAGACCCGAGCGCAATCAGCCCCAGCATTTT
TRBJ2-6,.,TRBV5-6,TRBD1,CASSPSQGAGANVLTF,TGTGCCAGCAGCCCATCACAGGGGGCTGGGGCCAACGTCCTGACTTTC
TRBJ1-6,.,TRBV6-6,.,CASRTRDSPLHF,TGTGCCAGCAGAACCCGGGATTCACCCCTCCACTTT
TRBJ2-7,.,TRBV4-1,TRBD2,CASSQDRASGYEQYF,TGCGCCAGCAGCCAAGATCGGGCTAGCGGGTACGAGCAGTACTTC
TRBJ1-2,.,TRBV13,TRBD1,CASSPGTGDGYTF,TGTGCCAGCAGCCCAGGGACAGGGGATGGCTACACCTTC
TRBJ2-7,once,TRBV19,.,CASSPQGGTYEQYF,TGTGCCAGTAGTCCCCAGGGGGGTACCTACGAGCAGTACTTC
TRBJ1-1,.,TRBV25-1,TRBD1,CASSELQGQNTEAFF,TGTGCCAGCAGTGAATTACAGGGGCAAAACACTGAAGCTTTCTTT
TRBJ2-1,.,TRBV6-5,.,CASSYGGRNEQFF,TGTGCCAGCAGTTATGGAGGGAGGAATGAGCAGTTCTTC
TRBJ1-5,.,TRBV27,TRBD1,CASSRTGGGNQPQHF,TGTGCCAGCAGTCGTACAGGGGGCGGCAATCAGCCCCAGCATTTT
TRBJ2-5,.,TRBV21-1,.,CATTWTKRGGKETQYF,TGTGCCACCACGTGGACAAAGCGGGGGGGTAAGGAGACCCAGTACTTC
TRBJ2-7,.,TRBV27,TRBD1,CASSLSGTGTYEQYF,TGTGCCAGCAGTTTATCGGGGACAGGGACCTACGAGCAGTACTTC
TRBJ1-4,.,TRBV6-1,TRBD1,CASSNTGGSVEKLFF,TGTGCCAGCAGTAACACAGGGGGCTCGGTTGAAAAACTGTTTTTT
TRBJ2-1,.,TRBV29-1,TRBD2,CSVDPGSGAYNEQFF,TGCAGCGTCGACCCTGGTAGCGGGGCCTACAATGAGCAGTTCTTC
TRBJ2-3,.,TRBV15,TRBD2,CATSRAGTSGAPSTDTQYF,TGTGCCACCAGCAGGGCGGGGACTAGCGGGGCCCCTAGCACAGATACGCAGTATTTT
TRBJ1-1,few,TRBV6-5,.,CASSYFDSNTEAFF,TGTGCCAGCAGTTACTTCGACTCGAACACTGAAGCTTTCTTT
TRBJ1-1,.,TRBV7-9,.,CASSLALSITEAFF,TGTGCCAGCAGCTTAGCCCTGAGCATCACTGAAGCTTTCTTT
TRBJ2-7,.,TRBV15,.,CATSRGSGDYEQYF,TGTGCCACCAGCAGAGGCTCAGGGGACTACGAGCAGTACTTC
TRBJ1-2,.,TRBV29-1,.,CSVPTGTSSYGYTF,TGCAGCGTTCCCACCGGGACAAGCTCCTATGGCTACACCTTC
TRBJ2-2,.,TRBV30,.,CAWSPPAVGTNTGELFF,TGTGCCTGGAGTCCCCCCGCTGTCGGGACGAACACCGGGGAGCTGTTTTTT
TRBJ1-3,few,TRBV15,.,CATSRDQDLTGGNTIYF,TGTGCCACCAGCAGAGATCAGGACTTAACGGGAGGAAACACCATATATTTT
TRBJ1-5,.,TRBV11-2,.,CASSLGGGQPQHF,TGTGCCAGCAGCTTAGGCGGGGGTCAGCCCCAGCATTTT
TRBJ2-1,.,TRBV2,.,CASSGGGGRDEQFF,TGTGCCAGCAGTGGAGGGGGGGGCCGGGATGAGCAGTTCTTC
TRBJ1-1,.,TRBV19,.,CASSWATRNTEAFF,TGTGCCAGTAGTTGGGCGACCAGGAACACTGAAGCTTTCTTT
TRBJ1-1,.,TRBV7-2,TRBD1,CASSPTGGASAEAFF,TGTGCCAGCAGCCCAACAGGGGGCGCTTCGGCTGAAGCTTTCTTT
TRBJ2-1,.,TRBV6-1,.,CASRENLFPSAHSYNEQFF,TGTGCCAGCAGAGAAAACCTTTTCCCTAGCGCCCACTCCTACAATGAGCAGTTCTTC
TRBJ1-2,once,TRBV10-2,.,CASAGWGLYGYTF,TGCGCCAGCGCGGGGTGGGGACTCTATGGCTACACCTTC
TRBJ2-3,.,TRBV9,TRBD2,CASSVDWTSTATDTQYF,TGTGCCAGCAGCGTAGATTGGACTAGCACGGCCACAGATACGCAGTATTTT
TRBJ1-2,.,TRBV2,TRBD1,CASSQTGANYGYTF,TGTGCCAGCAGCCAGACAGGGGCTAACTATGGCTACACCTTC
TRBJ2-2,.,TRBV30,.,CACGGSDTGELFF,TGTGCCTGTGGGGGCAGCGACACCGGGGAGCTGTTTTTT
TRBJ1-1,.,TRBV4-2,.,CASTLYPLDPNTEAFF,TGTGCCAGCACCCTATACCCTCTAGACCCAAACACTGAAGCTTTCTTT
TRBJ2-3,.,TRBV9,TRBD2,CASRPGGGSTDTQYF,TGTGCCAGCAGGCCCGGGGGGGGAAGCACAGATACGCAGTATTTT
TRBJ2-7,.,TRBV11-3,.,CASSYTGTPSYEQYF,TGTGCCAGCAGCTATACCGGGACACCGTCCTACGAGCAGTACTTC
TRBJ2-1,.,TRBV9,TRBD2,CASSVGTSGGSSYNEQFF,TGTGCCAGCAGCGTTGGGACTAGCGGGGGGAGCTCCTACAATGAGCAGTTCTTC
TRBJ1-1,few,TRBV25-1,.,CASSDYQGEAFF,TGTGCCAGCAGTGATTATCAGGGGGAAGCTTTCTTT
TRBJ2-3,.,TRBV2,TRBD2,CASSPTSGGITDTQYF,TGTGCCAGCAGCCCAACTAGCGGGGGAATCACAGATACGCAGTATTTT